Below are 8 T cell receptor beta chains sequenced from a single sample in a study of molecular identifiers for immune sequencing clone quantification. TCRdb re-called the PCR reads through MiXCR, storing one row per CDR3 protein. The sample lists just under 650,000 distinct CDR3 sequences, just under 20% occurring once. The sample taken for sequencing was naive CD8+ T cells from blood, with Jurkat cell RNA spiked in. The sample's subset: FACS-sorted CD8+CD4-CCR7+CD45RA+ naive T cells. The origin of the receptors is a human donor in good health. Some libraries in this study had Jurkat cell RNA spiked in.

The J gene is TRBJ2-6, the V gene TRBV6-5; TRBD1 or TRBD2 may be the D gene (5 bases each). This CDR3 comprises 19 residues. CDR1 and CDR2 (germline): MNHEY, SVGAGI. Between the trimmed V and J ends, which lost 1 base and 0 bases, there was a span of 16 bases. The CDR3 bases are TGTGCCAGCAGTTACTTTGTCGGGACCGCCCACTCTGGGGCCAACGTCCTGACTTTC. It yields the protein CASSYFVGTAHSGANVLTF.

This clonotype was recorded many times. V is TRBV27 and J is TRBJ2-7, with a weak D call TRBD2 (6 bases). Germline V gene data show CDR1 as MNHEY and CDR2 as SMNVEV (reference sequence). CDR3 length: 14 amino acids. V was cut by 9 bases and J by 0 bases, with 15 bases left in between. The CDR3 loop reads CASRGTPDSYEQYF. The CDR3 DNA sequence: TGTGCCAGTAGAGGGACTCCTGACTCCTACGAGCAGTACTTC.

At least ten counts were recorded for this clonotype. The chain carries TRBV27 and TRBJ2-6; TRBD1 matches 10 bases. This CDR3 region has 18 residues. Looked up from germline, CDR1 is MNHEY and CDR2 is SMNVEV (reference sequence). V dropped 8 bases and J dropped 0; count of bases not matched to a gene: 10. The CDR3, as DNA: TGTGCCAGCGCCACGACAGGGGGCTTAAGCTCTGGGGCCAACGTCCTGACTTTC. Encoded protein: CASATTGGLSSGANVLTF. The variable domain in full, completed from reference TRBV27 and TRBJ2-6, reads EAQVTQNPRYLITVTGKKLTVTCSQNMNHEYMSWYRQDPGLGLRQIYYSMNVEVTDKGDVPEGYKVSRKEKRNFPLILESPSPNQTSLYFCASATTGGLSSGANVLTFGAGSRLTVL.

Concerning this clonotype itself: A much larger clone lies one base from this, so it may be a read error. The CDR3 sequence: CASSSQNQQGSGEILFF. As DNA, the CDR3 is TGTGCCAGCAGCTCGCAAAACCAACAGGGATCGGGTGAAATACTGTTTTTT. The chain links TRBV7-6 to TRBJ1-4; the D gene is possibly TRBD1 (6 bases). The CDR3 length is 17 residues. The germline V gene has CDR1 SGHVS and CDR2 FNYEAQ.

As to this clonotype: This could be a read error, since a much larger clone is one nucleotide away. The gene calls are TRBV7-2 and TRBJ2-1; D is unresolved. The CDR3 is 13 residues long. The germline gives CDR1 SGHTA, CDR2 FQGNSA. Here the CDR3 DNA reads TGTGCCAGCAACTTAAGGTACAGCAATGAGCAGTTCTTC. Amino acids: CASNLRYSNEQFF.

This chain's CDR3 is CASSPEPNTGELFF. The CDR3 region has the DNA TGTGCCAGCAGCCCGGAACCAAACACCGGGGAGCTGTTTTTT. V gene TRBV11-2 combines with J gene TRBJ2-2; D not certain. The CDR3 has 14 amino acids. Germline CDR1 SGHAT, CDR2 FQNNGV. Trimming pared 5 bases from V and 2 bases from J, leaving 9 bases between.

With respect to this clonotype: Relative to the germline gene, one junction end is altered; a read error may explain this. The chain joins TRBV10-2 to TRBJ1-1, with TRBD1 matching 8 bases. The germline V gene has CDR1 WSHSY and CDR2 SAAADI. The CDR3 spans 14 residues. For the CDR3, the DNA is TGCGCCGGCAGTGAAGACAGGGGAAACACTGAAGCTTTCTTT. Translation: CAGSEDRGNTEAFF.

The chain joins TRBV20-1 to TRBJ2-7; a weak D match, TRBD2 (7 bases). The germline gives CDR1 DFQATT, CDR2 SNEGSKA (reference sequence). With 3 bases removed from V and 4 bases from J, the gap between germline ends came to 13 bases. This CDR3 comprises 13 residues. This CDR3 reads CSARKGGGYEQYF. In DNA, the CDR3 is TGCAGTGCTAGGAAAGGGGGGGGTTACGAGCAGTACTTC.